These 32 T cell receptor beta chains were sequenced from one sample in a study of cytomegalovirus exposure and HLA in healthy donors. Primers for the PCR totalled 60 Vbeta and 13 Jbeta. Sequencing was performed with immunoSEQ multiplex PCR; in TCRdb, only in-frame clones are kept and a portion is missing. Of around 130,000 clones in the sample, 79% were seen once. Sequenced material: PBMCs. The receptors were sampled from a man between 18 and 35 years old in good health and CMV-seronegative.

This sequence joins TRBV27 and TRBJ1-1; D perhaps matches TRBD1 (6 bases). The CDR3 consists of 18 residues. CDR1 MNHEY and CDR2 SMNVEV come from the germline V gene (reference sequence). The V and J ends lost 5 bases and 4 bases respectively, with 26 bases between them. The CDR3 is CASSLYSRQVEVFTEAFF. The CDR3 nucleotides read TGTGCCAGCAGTCTATATTCACGACAGGTGGAGGTGTTCACTGAAGCTTTCTTT.

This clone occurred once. In nucleotides, the CDR3 is TGTGCCAGCAGCCCCGGACTAATCGAGACCCAGTACTTC. This sequence encodes CASSPGLIETQYF. The rearrangement links TRBV7-8 to TRBJ2-5, with D tentatively TRBD2 (6 bases). Germline V gene data show CDR1 as SGHVS and CDR2 as FQNEAQ. This CDR3 is built from 13 residues. V lost 5 bases to trimming and J lost 5 bases, with 12 bases between them.

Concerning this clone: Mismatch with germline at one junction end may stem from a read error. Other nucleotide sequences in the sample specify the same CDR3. The CDR3 spells CASSERDRAGEKLFF. The CDR3 region has the DNA TGCGCCAGCAGCGAAAGGGACAGGGCTGGTGAAAAGCTGTTTTTT. The rearrangement links TRBV4-3 to TRBJ1-4, with 9 nucleotides matching TRBD1. Germline V lookup: CDR1 LGHNA, CDR2 YSLEER. The CDR3 is 15 amino acids.

The chain's CDR3 is CASSQTNQGGTEAFF. The CDR3 DNA follows: TGTGCCAGCAGCCAAACGAACCAGGGTGGGACTGAAGCTTTCTTT. V is TRBV14 and J is TRBJ1-1, with TRBD1 as a possible D gene (5 bases). V lost 2 bases, J lost 5 bases, and 15 bases lay in between. CDR1 SGHDN and CDR2 FVKESK come from the germline V gene. The CDR3 is 15 amino acids.

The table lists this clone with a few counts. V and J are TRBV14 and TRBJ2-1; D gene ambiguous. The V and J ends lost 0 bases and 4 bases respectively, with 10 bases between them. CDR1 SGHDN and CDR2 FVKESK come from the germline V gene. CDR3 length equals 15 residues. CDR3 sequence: CASSQDTLSYNEQFF. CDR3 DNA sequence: TGTGCCAGCAGCCAAGATACACTATCGTACAATGAGCAGTTCTTC.

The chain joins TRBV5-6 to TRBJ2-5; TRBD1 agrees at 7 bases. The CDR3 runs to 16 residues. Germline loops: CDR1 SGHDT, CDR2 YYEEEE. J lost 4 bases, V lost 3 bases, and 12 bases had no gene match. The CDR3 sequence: CASSSSTGKDGETQYF. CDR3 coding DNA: TGTGCCAGCAGCTCCTCGACAGGGAAGGATGGAGAGACCCAGTACTTC.

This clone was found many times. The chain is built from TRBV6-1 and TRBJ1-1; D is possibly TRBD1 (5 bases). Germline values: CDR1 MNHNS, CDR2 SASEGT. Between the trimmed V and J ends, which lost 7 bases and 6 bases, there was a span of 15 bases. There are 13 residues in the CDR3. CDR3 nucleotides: TGTGCCAGCATGGTATCCTGGGGCTCTGAAGCTTTCTTT. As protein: CASMVSWGSEAFF.

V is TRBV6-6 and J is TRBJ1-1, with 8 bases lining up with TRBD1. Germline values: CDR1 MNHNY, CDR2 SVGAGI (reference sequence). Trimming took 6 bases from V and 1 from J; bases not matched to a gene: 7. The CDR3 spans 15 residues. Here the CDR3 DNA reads TGTGCCAGCAGACGGACCGGGACAGGGAACACTGAAGCTTTCTTT. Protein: CASRRTGTGNTEAFF.

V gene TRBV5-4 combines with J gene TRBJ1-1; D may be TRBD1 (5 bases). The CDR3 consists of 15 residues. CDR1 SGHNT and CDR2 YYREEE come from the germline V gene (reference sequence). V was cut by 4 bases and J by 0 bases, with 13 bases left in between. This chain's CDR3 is CASSQDRQLNTEAFF. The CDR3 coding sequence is TGTGCCAGCAGCCAAGATAGACAGTTGAACACTGAAGCTTTCTTT.

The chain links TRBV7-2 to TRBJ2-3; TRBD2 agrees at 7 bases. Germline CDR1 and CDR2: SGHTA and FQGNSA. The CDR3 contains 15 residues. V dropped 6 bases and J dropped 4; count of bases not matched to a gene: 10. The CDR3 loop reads CASSLQRDRPDTQYF. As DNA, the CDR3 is TGTGCCAGCAGTCTTCAGCGGGACCGTCCAGATACGCAGTATTTT.

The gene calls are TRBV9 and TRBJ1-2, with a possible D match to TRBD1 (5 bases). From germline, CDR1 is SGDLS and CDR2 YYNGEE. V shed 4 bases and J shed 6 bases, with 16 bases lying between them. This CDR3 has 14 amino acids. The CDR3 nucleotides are TGTGCCAGCAGCCCGCGCCGCGGGGGAGATGGCTACACCTTC. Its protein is CASSPRRGGDGYTF. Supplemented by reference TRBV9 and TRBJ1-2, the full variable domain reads DSGVTQTPKHLITATGQRVTLRCSPRSGDLSVYWYQQSLDQGLQFLIQYYNGEERAKGNILERFSAQQFPDLHSELNLSSLELGDSALYFCASSPRRGGDGYTFGSGTRLTVV.

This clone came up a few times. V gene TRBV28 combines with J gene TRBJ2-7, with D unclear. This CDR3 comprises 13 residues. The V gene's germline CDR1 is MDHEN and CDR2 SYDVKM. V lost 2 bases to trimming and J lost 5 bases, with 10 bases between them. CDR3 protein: CASSLPTPDEQYF. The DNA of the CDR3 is TGTGCCAGCAGTTTACCGACACCGGACGAGCAGTACTTC. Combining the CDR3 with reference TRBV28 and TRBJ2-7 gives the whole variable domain DVKVTQSSRYLVKRTGEKVFLECVQDMDHENMFWYRQDPGLGLRLIYFSYDVKMKEKGDIPEGYSVSREKKERFSLILESASTNQTSMYLCASSLPTPDEQYFGPGTRLTVT.

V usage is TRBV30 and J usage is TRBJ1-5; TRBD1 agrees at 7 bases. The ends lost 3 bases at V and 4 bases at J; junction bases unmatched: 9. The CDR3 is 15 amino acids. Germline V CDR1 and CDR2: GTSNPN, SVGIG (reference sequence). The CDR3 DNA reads TGTGCCTGGAGGCCAACAACAGGGGTGAATCAGCCCCAGCATTTT. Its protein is CAWRPTTGVNQPQHF.

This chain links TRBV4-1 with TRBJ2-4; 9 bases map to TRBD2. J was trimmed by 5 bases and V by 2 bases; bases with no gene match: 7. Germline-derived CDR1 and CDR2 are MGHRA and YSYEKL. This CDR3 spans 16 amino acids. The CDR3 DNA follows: TGCGCCAGCAGCCAACCGGGCGGGAGGGCCCAAAACATTCAGTACTTC. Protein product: CASSQPGGRAQNIQYF.

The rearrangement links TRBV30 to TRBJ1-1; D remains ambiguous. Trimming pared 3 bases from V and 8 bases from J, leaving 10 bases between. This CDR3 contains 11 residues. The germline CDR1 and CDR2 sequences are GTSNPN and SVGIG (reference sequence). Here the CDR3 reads CAWRTGCEAFF. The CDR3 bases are TGTGCCTGGAGGACGGGGTGCGAAGCTTTCTTT. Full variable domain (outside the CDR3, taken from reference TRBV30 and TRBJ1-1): SQTIHQWPATLVQPVGSPLSLECTVEGTSNPNLYWYRQAAGRGLQLLFYSVGIGQISSEVPQNLSASRPQDRQFILSSKKLLLSDSGFYLCAWRTGCEAFFGQGTRLTVV.

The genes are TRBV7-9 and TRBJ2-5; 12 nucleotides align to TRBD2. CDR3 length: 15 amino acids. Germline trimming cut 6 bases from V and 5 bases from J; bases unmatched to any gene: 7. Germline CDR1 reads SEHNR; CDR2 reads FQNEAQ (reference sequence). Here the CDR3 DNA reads TGTGCCAGCAGTTCTAGCGGGAGGGCTGCGGAGACCCAGTACTTC. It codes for CASSSSGRAAETQYF.

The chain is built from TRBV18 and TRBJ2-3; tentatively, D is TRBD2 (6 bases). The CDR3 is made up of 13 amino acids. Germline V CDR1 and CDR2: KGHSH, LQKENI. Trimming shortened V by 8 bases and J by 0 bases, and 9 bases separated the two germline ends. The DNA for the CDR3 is TGTGCCAGCCGGACTATAAGCACAGATACGCAGTATTTT. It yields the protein CASRTISTDTQYF.

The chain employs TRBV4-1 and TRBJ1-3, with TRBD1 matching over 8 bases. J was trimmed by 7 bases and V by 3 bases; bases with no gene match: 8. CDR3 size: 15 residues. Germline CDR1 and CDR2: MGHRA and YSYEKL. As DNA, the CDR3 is TGCGCCAGCAGCCAGGGACAGGTAGATCGGAACACCATATATTTT. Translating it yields CASSQGQVDRNTIYF.

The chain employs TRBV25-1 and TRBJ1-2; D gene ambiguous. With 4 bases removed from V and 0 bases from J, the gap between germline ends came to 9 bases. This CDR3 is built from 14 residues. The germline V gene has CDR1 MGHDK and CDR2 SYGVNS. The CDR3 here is CASSGRSSNYGYTF. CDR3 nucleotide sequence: TGTGCCAGCAGTGGTCGGTCCTCTAACTATGGCTACACCTTC.

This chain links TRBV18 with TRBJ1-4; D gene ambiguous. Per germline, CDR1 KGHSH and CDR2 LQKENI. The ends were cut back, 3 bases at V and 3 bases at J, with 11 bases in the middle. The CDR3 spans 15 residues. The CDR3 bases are TGTGCCAGCTCACCGAGGTCCGAAGCTAATGAAAAACTGTTTTTT. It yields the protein CASSPRSEANEKLFF.

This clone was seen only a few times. CDR3 DNA: TGTGCCAGCAGCACGCGGGGGGGTGGAACAGATACGCAGTATTTT. This encodes CASSTRGGGTDTQYF. The genes are TRBV7-2 and TRBJ2-3, with TRBD2 matching 9 bases. This CDR3 region has 15 residues. V lost 5 bases, J lost 3 bases, and 6 bases stayed unmatched. Germline values: CDR1 SGHTA, CDR2 FQGNSA.

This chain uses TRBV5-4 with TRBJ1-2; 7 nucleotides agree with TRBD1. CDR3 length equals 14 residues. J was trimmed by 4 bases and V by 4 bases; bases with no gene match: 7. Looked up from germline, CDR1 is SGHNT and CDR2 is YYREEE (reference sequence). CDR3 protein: CASSPDRLSYGYTF. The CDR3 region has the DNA TGTGCCAGCAGCCCGGACAGGCTTTCCTATGGCTACACCTTC. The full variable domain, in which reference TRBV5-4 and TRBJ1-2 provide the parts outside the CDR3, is ETGVTQSPTHLIKTRGQQVTLRCSSQSGHNTVSWYQQALGQGPQFIFQYYREEENGRGNFPPRFSGLQFPNYSSELNVNALELDDSALYLCASSPDRLSYGYTFGSGTRLTVV.

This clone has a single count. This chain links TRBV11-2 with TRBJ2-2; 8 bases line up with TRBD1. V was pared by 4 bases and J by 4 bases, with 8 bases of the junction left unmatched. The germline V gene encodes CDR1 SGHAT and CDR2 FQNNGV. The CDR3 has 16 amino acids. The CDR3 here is CASSWILDRATGELFF. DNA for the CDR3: TGTGCCAGCAGCTGGATACTGGACAGGGCCACCGGGGAGCTGTTTTTT. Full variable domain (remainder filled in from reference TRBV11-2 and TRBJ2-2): EAGVAQSPRYKIIEKRQSVAFWCNPISGHATLYWYQQILGQGPKLLIQFQNNGVVDDSQLPKDRFSAERLKGVDSTLKIQPAKLEDSAVYLCASSWILDRATGELFFGEGSRLTVL.

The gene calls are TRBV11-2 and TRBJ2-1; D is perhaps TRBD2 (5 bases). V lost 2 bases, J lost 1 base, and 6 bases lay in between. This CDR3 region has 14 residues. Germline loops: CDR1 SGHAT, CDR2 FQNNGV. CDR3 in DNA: TGTGCCAGCAGCTTACTAGCTTCCTACAATGAGCAGTTCTTC. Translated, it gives CASSLLASYNEQFF.

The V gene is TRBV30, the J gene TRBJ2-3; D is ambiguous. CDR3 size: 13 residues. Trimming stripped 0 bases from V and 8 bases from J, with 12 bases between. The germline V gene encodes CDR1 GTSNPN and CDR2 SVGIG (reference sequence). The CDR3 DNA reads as TGTGCCTGGAGTGTGGCGGTCATACCTACGCAGTATTTT. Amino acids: CAWSVAVIPTQYF. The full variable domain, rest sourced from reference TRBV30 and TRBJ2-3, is SQTIHQWPATLVQPVGSPLSLECTVEGTSNPNLYWYRQAAGRGLQLLFYSVGIGQISSEVPQNLSASRPQDRQFILSSKKLLLSDSGFYLCAWSVAVIPTQYFGPGTRLTVL.

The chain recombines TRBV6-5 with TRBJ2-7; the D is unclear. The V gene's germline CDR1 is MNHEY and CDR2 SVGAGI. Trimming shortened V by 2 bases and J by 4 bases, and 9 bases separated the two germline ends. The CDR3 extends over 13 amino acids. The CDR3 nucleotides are TGTGCCAGCAGTTACCATGGCAGGTACGAGCAGTACTTC. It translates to CASSYHGRYEQYF.

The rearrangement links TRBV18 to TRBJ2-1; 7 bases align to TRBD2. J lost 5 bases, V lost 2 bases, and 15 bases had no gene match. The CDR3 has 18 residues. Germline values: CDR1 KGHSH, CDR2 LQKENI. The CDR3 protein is CASSPILVWEGRNNEQFF. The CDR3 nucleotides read TGTGCCAGCTCACCAATTTTGGTTTGGGAGGGGAGGAACAATGAGCAGTTCTTC.

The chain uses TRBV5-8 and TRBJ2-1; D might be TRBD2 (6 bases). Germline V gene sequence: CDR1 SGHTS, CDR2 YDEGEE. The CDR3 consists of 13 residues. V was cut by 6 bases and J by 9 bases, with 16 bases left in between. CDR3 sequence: CASTVPTGSEQFF. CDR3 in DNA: TGTGCCAGCACCGTCCCTACCGGGAGTGAGCAGTTCTTC. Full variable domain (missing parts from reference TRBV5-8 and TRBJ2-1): EAGVTQSPTHLIKTRGQQATLRCSPISGHTSVYWYQQALGLGLQFLLWYDEGEERNRGNFPPRFSGRQFPNYSSELNVNALELEDSALYLCASTVPTGSEQFFGPGTRLTVL.

The CDR3 DNA follows: TGTGCCAGCAGCTGGGGGCCAGGGGGCGCAAAGGTTAACTATGGCTACACCTTC. This encodes CASSWGPGGAKVNYGYTF. The chain combines TRBV7-8 with TRBJ1-2; 8 bases agree with TRBD1. This CDR3 spans 18 amino acids. Germline lookup yields CDR1 SGHVS and CDR2 FQNEAQ. J was trimmed by 1 base and V by 4 bases; bases with no gene match: 14. Supplemented by reference TRBV7-8 and TRBJ1-2, the full variable domain reads GAGVSQSPRYKVAKRGQDVALRCDPISGHVSLFWYQQALGQGPEFLTYFQNEAQLDKSGLPSDRFFAERPEGSVSTLKIQRTQQEDSAVYLCASSWGPGGAKVNYGYTFGSGTRLTVV.

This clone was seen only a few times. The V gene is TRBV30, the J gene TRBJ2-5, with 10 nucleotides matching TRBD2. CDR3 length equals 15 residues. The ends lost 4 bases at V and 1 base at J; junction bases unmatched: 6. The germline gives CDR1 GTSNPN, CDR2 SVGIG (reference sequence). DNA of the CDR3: TGTGCCTGGAATAGCGGGAGGATCCCCCAAGAGACCCAGTACTTC. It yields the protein CAWNSGRIPQETQYF.

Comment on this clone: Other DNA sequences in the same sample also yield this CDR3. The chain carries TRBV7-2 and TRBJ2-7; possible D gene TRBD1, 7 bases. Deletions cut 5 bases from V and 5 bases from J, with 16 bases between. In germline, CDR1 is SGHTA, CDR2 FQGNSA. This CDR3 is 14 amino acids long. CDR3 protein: CASSPVEGAHEQYF. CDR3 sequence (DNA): TGTGCCAGCAGCCCCGTGGAGGGGGCCCACGAGCAGTACTTC. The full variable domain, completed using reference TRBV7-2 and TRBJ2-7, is GAGVSQSPSNKVTEKGKDVELRCDPISGHTALYWYRQSLGQGLEFLIYFQGNSAPDKSGLPSDRFSAERTGGSVSTLTIQRTQQEDSAVYLCASSPVEGAHEQYFGPGTRLTVT.

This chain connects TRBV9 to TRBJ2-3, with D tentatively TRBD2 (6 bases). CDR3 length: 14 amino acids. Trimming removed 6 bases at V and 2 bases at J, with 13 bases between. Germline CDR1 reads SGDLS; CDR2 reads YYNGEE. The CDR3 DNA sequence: TGTGCCAGCACCTTGGGAGGTACCACAGATACGCAGTATTTT. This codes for CASTLGGTTDTQYF.